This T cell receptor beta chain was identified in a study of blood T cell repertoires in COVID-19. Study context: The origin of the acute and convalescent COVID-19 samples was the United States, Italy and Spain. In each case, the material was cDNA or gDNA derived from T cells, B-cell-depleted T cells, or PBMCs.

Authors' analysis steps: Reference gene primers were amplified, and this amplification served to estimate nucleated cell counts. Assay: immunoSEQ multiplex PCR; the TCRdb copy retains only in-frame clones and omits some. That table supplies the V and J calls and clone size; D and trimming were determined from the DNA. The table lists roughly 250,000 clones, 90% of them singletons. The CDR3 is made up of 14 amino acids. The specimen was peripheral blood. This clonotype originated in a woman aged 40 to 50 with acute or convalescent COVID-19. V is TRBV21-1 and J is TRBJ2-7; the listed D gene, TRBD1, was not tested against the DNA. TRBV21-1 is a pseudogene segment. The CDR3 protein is CASSKQGQTYEQYV. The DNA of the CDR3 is TGTGCCAGCAGCAAACAGGGGCAGACCTACGAGCAGTACGTC.